Each of the 18 T cell receptor beta chains below was sequenced from the same sample in a study of blood T cell repertoires in COVID-19. Assay: immunoSEQ multiplex PCR; the TCRdb copy retains only in-frame clones and omits some. The sample contains some 74,000 clones, around nine tenths of which appear only once. Material for sequencing was peripheral blood. These receptors originate from a man aged 45-65 years with active COVID-19.

The chain employs TRBV5-1 and TRBJ2-1; 7 bases match TRBD2. CDR1 and CDR2 (germline): SGHRS, YFSETQ. Unmatched junction bases numbered 8, after V lost 0 bases and J lost 5 bases. CDR3 size: 16 residues. CDR3 loop: CASSLATIAGDNEQFF. CDR3 DNA sequence: TGCGCCAGCAGCTTGGCCACTATCGCGGGGGACAATGAGCAGTTCTTC.

The chain couples TRBV19 to TRBJ1-2; no clear D. The CDR3 loop spans 13 amino acids. Germline V gene data show CDR1 as LNHDA and CDR2 as SQIVND (reference sequence). Trimming shortened V by 6 bases and J by 8 bases, and 16 bases separated the two germline ends. The CDR3 loop is CASSPGPERGYTF. CDR3 DNA: TGTGCCAGTAGCCCGGGCCCCGAGCGGGGCTACACCTTC.

In this sample, this clone turned up once. CDR3 amino acids: CASSQEPGVGNTIYF. DNA for the CDR3: TGTGCCAGCAGCCAAGAACCGGGGGTGGGAAACACCATATATTTT. The V gene is TRBV4-2, the J gene TRBJ1-3, with a tentative D call TRBD1 (5 bases). With 0 bases removed from V and 4 bases from J, the gap between germline ends came to 10 bases. The CDR3 length is 15 residues. From germline, CDR1 is LGHNA and CDR2 YNFKEQ.

This clone is a singleton in its sample. The chain couples TRBV18 to TRBJ1-1; no firm D call. The CDR3 runs 15 residues. Per the germline V gene, CDR1 is KGHSH and CDR2 is LQKENI. V dropped 6 bases and J dropped 4 bases, with 18 bases sitting between them. CDR3 bases: TGTGCCAGCTCTCCTCCGATGAGGCGCGGCACTGAAGCTTTCTTT. Residues: CASSPPMRRGTEAFF.

A single count supports this clone. The chain recombines TRBV7-3 with TRBJ2-5, with 8 bases aligning to TRBD2. V shed 5 bases and J 6 bases; nucleotides not matched to a gene: 5. Germline V CDR1 and CDR2: SGHTA, FQGTGA. The CDR3 covers 13 residues. The CDR3, as DNA: TGTGCCAGCAGCCCCGGGGGGGGACAGACCCAGTACTTC. Its translation: CASSPGGGQTQYF.

The chain uses TRBV7-9 and TRBJ1-4; D is unresolved. Germline assignment: CDR1 SEHNR and CDR2 FQNEAQ (reference sequence). V lost 5 bases, J lost 8 bases, and 15 bases lay in between. This CDR3 has 14 amino acids. This chain's CDR3 is CASSPPASREKLFF. The CDR3, as DNA: TGTGCCAGCAGCCCCCCAGCGAGTCGGGAAAAACTGTTTTTT.

V is TRBV27 and J is TRBJ2-6; 7 nucleotides line up with TRBD1. V lost 7 bases, J lost 2 bases, and 11 bases stayed unmatched. This CDR3 comprises 17 residues. Germline CDR1 and CDR2: MNHEY and SMNVEV (reference sequence). CDR3 residues: CASTSELGGPGANVLTF. For the CDR3, the DNA is TGTGCCAGCACCTCAGAGTTAGGGGGCCCTGGGGCCAACGTCCTGACTTTC.

The DNA for the CDR3 is TGTGCCAGCAGCTTATCTCGCGACAGAGCCTACGAGCAGTACTTC. It translates to CASSLSRDRAYEQYF. The V call is TRBV7-2, the J call TRBJ2-7, with D possibly matching TRBD1 (5 bases). The CDR3 sequence is 15 residues long. Germline assignment: CDR1 SGHTA and CDR2 FQGNSA. V gave up 2 bases and J gave up 2 bases, with 13 bases separating them.

This clone was counted once. The genes are TRBV30 and TRBJ2-5, with 8 bases aligning to TRBD1. In germline, CDR1 is GTSNPN, CDR2 SVGIG (reference sequence). This CDR3 comprises 15 residues. With 5 bases clipped from V and 2 bases from J, the junction kept 10 bases outside the gene matches. CDR3 loop: CAWVGGRDRQETQYF. CDR3 DNA: TGTGCCTGGGTCGGAGGAAGGGACAGGCAAGAGACCCAGTACTTC. Variable domain in full (rest from reference TRBV30 and TRBJ2-5): SQTIHQWPATLVQPVGSPLSLECTVEGTSNPNLYWYRQAAGRGLQLLFYSVGIGQISSEVPQNLSASRPQDRQFILSSKKLLLSDSGFYLCAWVGGRDRQETQYFGPGTRLLVL.

The J gene is TRBJ2-3, the V gene TRBV3-1 (or the pseudogene TRBV3-2), with D uncertain. This CDR3 is 13 amino acids long. Germline CDR1 and CDR2: LGHDT and YNNKEL (reference sequence). V was trimmed by 4 bases and J by 9 bases, leaving 14 bases between them. The DNA of the CDR3 is TGTGCCAGCAGCCCGTCCCGAGAGAGAACGCAGTATTTT. This sequence encodes CASSPSRERTQYF.

V usage is TRBV5-4 and J usage is TRBJ1-1; 10 bases fit TRBD1. J lost 1 base, V lost 2 bases, and 8 bases had no gene match. The CDR3 has 17 residues. Germline CDR1 SGHNT, CDR2 YYREEE (reference sequence). The CDR3 region has the DNA TGTGCCAGCAGCTTCCGGACAGGGGGGGGAGAGAACACTGAAGCTTTCTTT. Protein product: CASSFRTGGGENTEAFF.

CDR3 residues: CASSYTYEDVRQPQHF. DNA of the CDR3: TGTGCCAGCAGTTACACGTACGAGGATGTGCGTCAGCCCCAGCATTTT. The chain joins TRBV6-5 to TRBJ1-5, with D unresolved. CDR1 and CDR2 (germline): MNHEY, SVGAGI. V shed 2 bases and J shed 6 bases, with 17 bases lying between them. There are 16 residues in the CDR3.

The genes are TRBV28 and TRBJ1-2; D might be TRBD1 (5 bases). CDR3 length: 13 residues. Germline lookup yields CDR1 MDHEN and CDR2 SYDVKM. Trimming cost V 5 bases and J 8 bases, with 15 bases left between them. The CDR3 sequence is CASSTGDPRGYTF. For the CDR3, the DNA is TGTGCCAGCAGTACGGGGGATCCTAGGGGCTACACCTTC.

The rearrangement uses TRBV2 and TRBJ1-2; TRBD1 is a possible D gene (5 bases). Germline lookup yields CDR1 SNHLY and CDR2 FYNNEI. The CDR3 is 14 amino acids. Deletions cut 9 bases from V and 0 bases from J, with 14 bases between. CDR3 in amino acids: CASEQERSNYGYTF. CDR3 DNA sequence: TGTGCCAGTGAACAGGAAAGATCTAACTATGGCTACACCTTC.

The genes are TRBV21-1 and TRBJ1-1. TRBV21-1 is a recognized pseudogene. This CDR3 contains 15 residues. The CDR3 sequence is CASTGDYYLNTEAFF. The CDR3 DNA follows: TGTGCCAGCACGGGGGACTACTACTTGAACACTGAAGCTTTCTTT.

V gene TRBV7-2 combines with J gene TRBJ2-1; TRBD1 agrees at 10 bases. Germline-derived CDR1 and CDR2 are SGHTA and FQGNSA. Unmatched junction bases numbered 3, after V lost 5 bases and J lost 14 bases. The CDR3 loop spans 11 amino acids. The CDR3 bases are TGTGCCAGCAGCCCGGGACAGGGGAAGTTCTTC. As protein: CASSPGQGKFF.

The V call is TRBV28, the J call TRBJ1-5, with TRBD1 as a possible D gene (5 bases). Trimming left V 5 bases short and J 4 bases short, with 18 bases between. The V gene's germline CDR1 is MDHEN and CDR2 SYDVKM. CDR3 size: 16 residues. The CDR3 coding sequence is TGTGCCAGCAGTAACCCGGGGGTCCAACCAAATCAGCCCCAGCATTTT. Encoded protein: CASSNPGVQPNQPQHF.

V gene TRBV28 combines with J gene TRBJ2-3, with 10 bases aligning to TRBD1. The ends lost 6 bases at V and 2 bases at J; junction bases unmatched: 8. Per germline, CDR1 MDHEN and CDR2 SYDVKM. The CDR3 contains 16 residues. CDR3 protein: CASRRETGGVTDTQYF. The CDR3 DNA sequence: TGTGCCAGCAGACGGGAGACAGGGGGCGTCACAGATACGCAGTATTTT.